This note documents a single T cell receptor beta chain sequence. These data belong to a study of blood T cell repertoires in COVID-19. As for the study in general: Acute and convalescent COVID-19 specimens originated in the United States, Italy and Spain. PBMCs, B-cell-depleted T cells, or T cells provided the cDNA or gDNA that made up the material.

In the source study's methods: Estimates of nucleated cell counts were drawn from the amplification of reference gene primers. Libraries were prepared by immunoSEQ multiplex PCR; TCRdb keeps only in-frame clonotypes and omits some of them. V and J calls plus clone size are reproduced from that table; the DNA served to infer D and trimming. Of some 200,000 clones in the sample, 80% to 90% are singletons; the top ten hold nearly 5%. Individuals aged about 18 to 100 years were recruited from 24 US areas. The CDR3 runs to 15 residues. Per germline, CDR1 MNHEY and CDR2 SVGAGI. With 4 bases removed from V and 3 bases from J, the gap between germline ends came to 13 bases.

This chain links TRBV6-5 with TRBJ1-3, with D perhaps TRBD1 (6 bases). Source material: PBMCs or T cells enriched from blood (not recorded which). The receptor was isolated from a woman in her fifties or sixties who had been exposed to COVID-19. The CDR3 sequence: CASSWGGQGGNTIYF. The CDR3 bases are TGTGCCAGCAGTTGGGGGGGGCAAGGTGGAAACACCATATATTTT.